The rows below give T cell receptor beta chains drawn from one sample of a study of cytomegalovirus exposure and HLA in healthy donors. Only in-frame clones appear in the TCRdb table, and some are missing; sequencing was by immunoSEQ multiplex PCR. The sample shows some 170,000 clones, 75% to 85% of them seen only once. Input material: PBMCs. The receptors here all came from a woman aged 45-59 years in good health and CMV-seronegative. The CDR3 runs from the conserved cysteine through the conserved F or W. D genes are given only for firm matches. Clone size is shown for a subset of rows, as once, few, many or a class of expanded clone.

j_gene: TRBJ1-2; d_gene: -; len: 12; abundance: few; v_gene: TRBV5-8; CDR3aa: CASSLGVYGYTF; CDR3nt: TGTGCCAGCAGCTTGGGAGTCTATGGCTACACCTTC
j_gene: TRBJ1-1; d_gene: TRBD1; len: 16; abundance: -; v_gene: TRBV28; CDR3aa: CASSSAEDRVETEAFF; CDR3nt: TGTGCCAGCAGTTCGGCCGAGGACAGGGTTGAGACTGAAGCTTTCTTT
j_gene: TRBJ2-3; d_gene: -; len: 14; abundance: -; v_gene: TRBV7-9; CDR3aa: CASSQSGSTDTQYF; CDR3nt: TGTGCCAGCAGCCAGAGCGGGAGCACAGATACGCAGTATTTT
j_gene: TRBJ1-5; d_gene: -; len: 15; abundance: -; v_gene: TRBV19; CDR3aa: CASRRGGLSNQPQHF; CDR3nt: TGTGCCAGTAGACGTGGGGGACTTAGCAATCAGCCCCAGCATTTT
j_gene: TRBJ1-1; d_gene: TRBD1; len: 17; abundance: -; v_gene: TRBV9; CDR3aa: CASSESVFVQGDTEAFF; CDR3nt: TGTGCCAGCAGCGAGAGCGTATTCGTACAGGGGGACACTGAAGCTTTCTTT
j_gene: TRBJ1-2; d_gene: -; len: 14; abundance: -; v_gene: TRBV7-9; CDR3aa: CASSLLGDNYGYTF; CDR3nt: TGTGCCAGCAGCTTACTCGGGGATAACTATGGCTACACCTTC
j_gene: TRBJ1-2; d_gene: -; len: 16; abundance: -; v_gene: TRBV19; CDR3aa: CASSTGRTVGDYGYTF; CDR3nt: TGTGCCAGTAGTACTGGTCGGACTGTCGGAGACTATGGCTACACCTTC
j_gene: TRBJ2-1; d_gene: TRBD2; len: 13; abundance: -; v_gene: TRBV2; CDR3aa: CASRGGLWNEQFF; CDR3nt: TGTGCCAGCCGGGGGGGGTTGTGGAATGAGCAGTTCTTC
j_gene: TRBJ2-1; d_gene: TRBD2; len: 14; abundance: -; v_gene: TRBV10-3; CDR3aa: CATQSSGRGDEQFF; CDR3nt: TGTGCCACCCAATCTAGCGGGAGGGGTGATGAGCAGTTCTTC
j_gene: TRBJ1-4; d_gene: -; len: 14; abundance: -; v_gene: TRBV7-2; CDR3aa: CASRSGATNEKLFF; CDR3nt: TGTGCCAGCAGATCGGGGGCAACTAATGAAAAACTGTTTTTT
j_gene: TRBJ1-2; d_gene: -; len: 15; abundance: -; v_gene: TRBV7-2; CDR3aa: CASSLVGGGNYGYTF; CDR3nt: TGTGCCAGCAGCTTAGTGGGGGGGGGTAACTATGGCTACACCTTC
j_gene: TRBJ2-1; d_gene: TRBD2; len: 14; abundance: -; v_gene: TRBV11-3; CDR3aa: CASSSPGGWDEQFF; CDR3nt: TGTGCCAGCAGCTCCCCCGGGGGGTGGGATGAGCAGTTCTTC
j_gene: TRBJ1-6; d_gene: -; len: 14; abundance: -; v_gene: TRBV7-9; CDR3aa: CASSSDSPNSPLHF; CDR3nt: TGTGCCAGCAGCTCCGACAGCCCGAATTCACCCCTCCACTTT
j_gene: TRBJ1-1; d_gene: -; len: 14; abundance: -; v_gene: TRBV27; CDR3aa: CASSLYGVNTEAFF; CDR3nt: TGTGCCAGCAGTTTATACGGGGTGAACACTGAAGCTTTCTTT
j_gene: TRBJ2-5; d_gene: -; len: 13; abundance: few; v_gene: TRBV7-2; CDR3aa: CASSLFYQETQYF; CDR3nt: TGTGCCAGCAGCTTATTCTATCAAGAGACCCAGTACTTC
j_gene: TRBJ2-3; d_gene: TRBD2; len: 17; abundance: -; v_gene: TRBV5-8; CDR3aa: CASSEMGTSGEVDTQYF; CDR3nt: TGTGCCAGCAGCGAAATGGGGACTAGCGGGGAGGTAGATACGCAGTATTTT
j_gene: TRBJ1-4; d_gene: TRBD1; len: 15; abundance: -; v_gene: TRBV9; CDR3aa: CASSFRDRGNEKLFF; CDR3nt: TGTGCCAGCAGCTTTCGGGACAGAGGAAATGAAAAACTGTTTTTT
j_gene: TRBJ2-3; d_gene: TRBD2; len: 17; abundance: once; v_gene: TRBV5-1; CDR3aa: CASSSGLAGGHTDTQYF; CDR3nt: TGCGCCAGCAGTTCGGGACTAGCGGGAGGGCACACAGATACGCAGTATTTT
j_gene: TRBJ2-1; d_gene: TRBD2; len: 13; abundance: once; v_gene: TRBV4-1; CDR3aa: CASRGLGYNEQFF; CDR3nt: TGCGCCAGCAGGGGACTAGGCTACAATGAGCAGTTCTTC
j_gene: TRBJ1-2; d_gene: -; len: 12; abundance: -; v_gene: TRBV28; CDR3aa: CASSLRTDGYTF; CDR3nt: TGTGCCAGCAGTTTGAGGACAGATGGCTACACCTTC
j_gene: TRBJ2-7; d_gene: TRBD1; len: 14; abundance: -; v_gene: TRBV30; CDR3aa: CAWSPGTGVHEQYF; CDR3nt: TGTGCCTGGAGCCCCGGGACAGGGGTCCACGAGCAGTACTTC
j_gene: TRBJ2-7; d_gene: TRBD1; len: 14; abundance: -; v_gene: TRBV6-6; CDR3aa: CASTRDRGIYEQYF; CDR3nt: TGTGCCAGCACCAGGGACAGGGGAATCTACGAGCAGTACTTC
j_gene: TRBJ1-1; d_gene: -; len: 13; abundance: -; v_gene: TRBV29-1; CDR3aa: CSVDGGFGTEAFF; CDR3nt: TGCAGCGTTGATGGAGGGTTTGGCACTGAAGCTTTCTTT
j_gene: TRBJ1-3; d_gene: -; len: 14; abundance: -; v_gene: TRBV6-5; CDR3aa: CASRQGKSRNTIYF; CDR3nt: TGTGCCAGCAGACAGGGAAAGTCGCGAAACACCATATATTTT
j_gene: TRBJ2-5; d_gene: -; len: 13; abundance: -; v_gene: TRBV2; CDR3aa: CASSESRSGTQYF; CDR3nt: TGTGCCAGCAGTGAAAGCCGGTCGGGGACCCAGTACTTC
j_gene: TRBJ2-5; d_gene: TRBD2; len: 16; abundance: -; v_gene: TRBV28; CDR3aa: CASSFLGTSSQETQYF; CDR3nt: TGTGCCAGCAGTTTCTTAGGGACTAGCTCTCAAGAGACCCAGTACTTC
j_gene: TRBJ1-2; d_gene: TRBD1; len: 15; abundance: -; v_gene: TRBV28; CDR3aa: CASSVRTGSNYGYTF; CDR3nt: TGTGCCAGCAGTGTAAGGACAGGGAGCAACTATGGCTACACCTTC
j_gene: TRBJ2-7; d_gene: -; len: 12; abundance: -; v_gene: TRBV19; CDR3aa: CASSTGTYEQYF; CDR3nt: TGTGCCAGTAGTACAGGGACCTACGAGCAGTACTTC
j_gene: TRBJ1-1; d_gene: -; len: 14; abundance: -; v_gene: TRBV18; CDR3aa: CASSMEVRDTEAFF; CDR3nt: TGTGCCAGCTCAATGGAAGTGAGGGACACTGAAGCTTTCTTT
j_gene: TRBJ2-7; d_gene: TRBD1; len: 15; abundance: -; v_gene: TRBV7-2; CDR3aa: CASSFRSGTGGEQYF; CDR3nt: TGTGCCAGCAGCTTTCGGTCCGGGACAGGGGGCGAGCAGTACTTC
j_gene: TRBJ2-5; d_gene: TRBD2; len: 14; abundance: -; v_gene: TRBV6-5; CDR3aa: CASSYSTSGETQYF; CDR3nt: TGTGCCAGCAGTTACTCGACTAGCGGGGAGACCCAGTACTTC
j_gene: TRBJ2-2; d_gene: -; len: 16; abundance: -; v_gene: TRBV5-1; CDR3aa: CASSGFSGAGAGELFF; CDR3nt: TGCGCCAGCAGCGGTTTTTCGGGGGCGGGAGCCGGGGAGCTGTTTTTT
j_gene: TRBJ2-7; d_gene: TRBD2; len: 12; abundance: -; v_gene: TRBV27; CDR3aa: CAGGLAVYEQYF; CDR3nt: TGTGCCGGCGGACTAGCGGTATACGAGCAGTACTTC
j_gene: TRBJ1-5; d_gene: TRBD1; len: 17; abundance: once; v_gene: TRBV5-8; CDR3aa: CASSPRPGQGRNQPQHF; CDR3nt: TGTGCCAGCAGCCCCCGGCCGGGACAGGGACGCAATCAGCCCCAGCATTTT
j_gene: TRBJ2-1; d_gene: TRBD1; len: 13; abundance: few; v_gene: TRBV6-5; CDR3aa: CASRGQGDNEQFF; CDR3nt: TGTGCCAGCAGAGGACAGGGTGACAATGAGCAGTTCTTC
j_gene: TRBJ2-5; d_gene: TRBD2; len: 15; abundance: -; v_gene: TRBV5-4; CDR3aa: CASSRTSGGQGTQYF; CDR3nt: TGTGCCAGCAGCAGGACTAGCGGGGGCCAGGGGACCCAGTACTTC
j_gene: TRBJ1-4; d_gene: -; len: 15; abundance: once; v_gene: TRBV27; CDR3aa: CASSLLGKGNEKLFF; CDR3nt: TGTGCCAGCAGTTTATTGGGCAAGGGGAATGAAAAACTGTTTTTT
j_gene: TRBJ2-1; d_gene: TRBD1; len: 17; abundance: -; v_gene: TRBV29-1; CDR3aa: CSVPARDRGGTYNEQFF; CDR3nt: TGCAGCGTCCCCGCCCGGGACAGGGGGGGGACTTACAATGAGCAGTTCTTC
j_gene: TRBJ1-3; d_gene: TRBD1; len: 16; abundance: -; v_gene: TRBV18; CDR3aa: CASSPGQAGGGNTIYF; CDR3nt: TGTGCCAGCTCACCGGGACAGGCCGGGGGAGGAAACACCATATATTTT
j_gene: TRBJ1-6; d_gene: -; len: 15; abundance: -; v_gene: TRBV6-4; CDR3aa: CASREQATGGTPLHF; CDR3nt: TGTGCCAGCAGGGAGCAGGCGACCGGGGGGACACCCCTCCACTTT
j_gene: TRBJ1-1; d_gene: TRBD1; len: 13; abundance: -; v_gene: TRBV19; CDR3aa: CASTLGTGQLGFF; CDR3nt: TGTGCCAGTACCCTCGGGACAGGGCAATTGGGTTTCTTT
j_gene: TRBJ1-1; d_gene: TRBD1; len: 16; abundance: -; v_gene: TRBV7-2; CDR3aa: CASSPGQGLGNTEAFF; CDR3nt: TGTGCCAGCAGCCCGGGACAGGGTCTTGGGAACACTGAAGCTTTCTTT
j_gene: TRBJ2-3; d_gene: TRBD1; len: 17; abundance: medium-sized; v_gene: TRBV5-4; CDR3aa: CASSFILDRGRLDTQYF; CDR3nt: TGTGCCAGCAGCTTTATATTGGACAGGGGGCGCCTAGATACGCAGTATTTT
j_gene: TRBJ1-2; d_gene: -; len: 12; abundance: -; v_gene: TRBV7-2; CDR3aa: CASSLGGHGYTF; CDR3nt: TGTGCCAGCAGCTTAGGGGGGCATGGCTACACCTTC
j_gene: TRBJ1-6; d_gene: -; len: 15; abundance: -; v_gene: TRBV6-5; CDR3aa: CASSYSKGGESPLHF; CDR3nt: TGTGCCAGCAGTTACTCGAAGGGAGGGGAATCACCCCTCCACTTT
j_gene: TRBJ2-5; d_gene: -; len: 15; abundance: -; v_gene: TRBV4-2; CDR3aa: CASSSRIGDQETQYF; CDR3nt: TGTGCCAGCAGCTCCCGGATCGGGGACCAAGAGACCCAGTACTTC
j_gene: TRBJ2-2; d_gene: -; len: 12; abundance: -; v_gene: TRBV19; CDR3aa: CASSIYTGELFF; CDR3nt: TGTGCCAGTAGTATCTACACCGGGGAGCTGTTTTTT
j_gene: TRBJ1-1; d_gene: -; len: 13; abundance: -; v_gene: TRBV13; CDR3aa: CASSSGLNTEAFF; CDR3nt: TGTGCCAGCAGCTCCGGTCTGAACACTGAAGCTTTCTTT
j_gene: TRBJ1-3; d_gene: -; len: 14; abundance: -; v_gene: TRBV6-6; CDR3aa: CASSYSRSGNTIYF; CDR3nt: TGTGCCAGCAGTTATTCGCGATCTGGAAACACCATATATTTT
j_gene: TRBJ2-1; d_gene: -; len: 15; abundance: -; v_gene: TRBV7-2; CDR3aa: CASSSDSAPYNEQFF; CDR3nt: TGTGCCAGCAGTTCGGACAGCGCACCCTACAATGAGCAGTTCTTC
j_gene: TRBJ2-1; d_gene: TRBD2; len: 16; abundance: -; v_gene: TRBV5-4; CDR3aa: CASSSGTSGGAAEQFF; CDR3nt: TGTGCCAGCAGCTCTGGCACTAGCGGGGGGGCCGCTGAGCAGTTCTTC
j_gene: TRBJ2-2; d_gene: TRBD2; len: 16; abundance: -; v_gene: TRBV7-2; CDR3aa: CASSLAGGTNTGELFF; CDR3nt: TGTGCCAGCAGCTTAGCCGGGGGGACGAACACCGGGGAGCTGTTTTTT
j_gene: TRBJ2-2; d_gene: -; len: 15; abundance: few; v_gene: TRBV30; CDR3aa: CAWQVGAENTGELFF; CDR3nt: TGTGCCTGGCAGGTGGGGGCCGAGAACACCGGGGAGCTGTTTTTT
j_gene: TRBJ2-7; d_gene: -; len: 13; abundance: -; v_gene: TRBV2; CDR3aa: CASRDGLRGEQYF; CDR3nt: TGTGCCAGCAGAGACGGACTTCGGGGGGAGCAGTACTTC
j_gene: TRBJ1-2; d_gene: -; len: 14; abundance: few; v_gene: TRBV7-9; CDR3aa: CASSLLTGDYGYTF; CDR3nt: TGTGCCAGCAGCTTGCTGACAGGAGACTATGGCTACACCTTC
j_gene: TRBJ1-3; d_gene: -; len: 15; abundance: -; v_gene: TRBV4-1; CDR3aa: CASSQDLGRGNTIYF; CDR3nt: TGCGCCAGCAGCCAAGACCTGGGCCGAGGAAACACCATATATTTT
j_gene: TRBJ1-5; d_gene: -; len: 14; abundance: -; v_gene: TRBV18; CDR3aa: CASSPGGTNQPQHF; CDR3nt: TGTGCCAGCTCACCAGGGGGCACGAATCAGCCCCAGCATTTT
j_gene: TRBJ1-4; d_gene: -; len: 13; abundance: -; v_gene: TRBV6-1; CDR3aa: CASGSRGSEKLFF; CDR3nt: TGTGCCAGCGGATCTAGGGGGAGTGAAAAACTGTTTTTT
j_gene: TRBJ1-2; d_gene: -; len: 12; abundance: once; v_gene: TRBV19; CDR3aa: CASSIEAYGYTF; CDR3nt: TGTGCCAGTAGTATCGAGGCGTATGGCTACACCTTC